The next 15 T cell receptor beta chains were all read from a single sample in a study of response to subunit inactivated influenza vaccine. MiXCR was run by TCRdb on the RT-PCR reads, yielding one entry per CDR3 protein. The sample includes 650,000 to 800,000 distinct CDR3 sequences, 18% of them seen just once. The sample here was PBMCs from blood, taken 5 days after vaccination. These receptors originate from a man aged 50 or older who received an inactivated influenza vaccine.

The chain combines TRBV5-1 with TRBJ2-5; D unclear. This CDR3 is 13 amino acids long. The V gene's germline CDR1 is SGHRS and CDR2 YFSETQ. Between the trimmed V and J ends, which lost 3 bases and 5 bases, there was a span of 11 bases. DNA for the CDR3: TGCGCCAGCAGCTCTTCCGGGTTGGAGACCCAGTACTTC. This codes for CASSSSGLETQYF.

The chain combines TRBV6-2 or TRBV6-3 with TRBJ2-7, with TRBD2 as a possible D gene (6 bases). The CDR3 covers 15 residues. With 6 bases removed from V and 6 bases from J, the gap between germline ends came to 21 bases. In germline, CDR1 is MNHEY, CDR2 SVGEGT. This CDR3 reads CASSIGWVRGGEQYF. CDR3 nucleotides: TGTGCCAGCAGCATCGGATGGGTCCGGGGAGGCGAGCAGTACTTC.

This clonotype appeared a few times. This chain joins TRBV7-9 and TRBJ1-4; D is unresolved. This CDR3 comprises 14 residues. V dropped 2 bases and J dropped 13 bases, with 17 bases sitting between them. Germline CDR1 and CDR2: SEHNR and FQNEAQ (reference sequence). In nucleotides, the CDR3 is TGTGCCAGCAGCTTAACCCGTACAGCGAATGGACTGTTTTTT. It yields the protein CASSLTRTANGLFF.

The chain has TRBV12-3 or TRBV12-4 and TRBJ2-1, with 8 bases lining up with TRBD2. The CDR3 runs to 15 residues. After removal of 6 bases from V and 8 bases from J, the junction contained 12 bases not matched to a gene. CDR3 sequence (DNA): TGTGCCAGCAGGCTTCGCGGGACTAGGCTCGATGAGCAGTTCTTC. As protein: CASRLRGTRLDEQFF.

The V call is TRBV29-1, the J call TRBJ2-3; TRBD1 aligns across 9 bases. V shed 0 bases and J 1 base; nucleotides not matched to a gene: 2. Germline V gene data show CDR1 as SQVTM and CDR2 as ANQGSEA. The CDR3 has 15 residues. For the CDR3, the DNA is TGCAGCGTTGAAGATTGGACAGGGGGCACAGATACGCAGTATTTT. Amino acid sequence: CSVEDWTGGTDTQYF.

This clonotype has more than one count but fewer than ten. CDR3 sequence (DNA): TGCGCCAGCAGCGTCCGACAGGGACCGAACACTGAAGCTTTCTTT. This gives the protein CASSVRQGPNTEAFF. The chain couples TRBV5-1 to TRBJ1-1; TRBD1 matches 7 bases. Germline CDR1 SGHRS, CDR2 YFSETQ. The CDR3 loop spans 15 amino acids. Unmatched junction bases numbered 7, after V lost 4 bases and J lost 1 base.

Only a few counts were recorded for this clonotype. The rearrangement uses TRBV6-1 and TRBJ1-1; 7 bases match TRBD1. With 4 bases clipped from V and 6 bases from J, the junction kept 8 bases outside the gene matches. Germline assignment: CDR1 MNHNS and CDR2 SASEGT. This CDR3 comprises 14 residues. This chain's CDR3 is CASSAPTGAAEAFF. DNA of the CDR3: TGTGCCAGCAGTGCGCCTACAGGGGCCGCTGAAGCTTTCTTT.

The sample holds a few counts of this clonotype. The chain joins TRBV10-3 to TRBJ2-7; D might be TRBD2 (6 bases). Germline CDR1 reads ENHRY; CDR2 reads SYGVKD. Trimming removed 3 bases at V and 6 bases at J, with 21 bases between. CDR3 length equals 16 residues. Here the CDR3 reads CAISEGGVRQGSEQYF. Here the CDR3 DNA reads TGTGCCATCAGTGAAGGAGGGGTTCGGCAGGGAAGCGAGCAGTACTTC.

This clonotype was counted between two and nine times. V gene TRBV7-2 combines with J gene TRBJ1-5; TRBD1 is a possible D gene (5 bases). The V gene's germline CDR1 is SGHTA and CDR2 FQGNSA. Deletions cut 2 bases from V and 6 bases from J, with 11 bases between. The CDR3 is made up of 14 amino acids. The CDR3 coding sequence is TGTGCCAGCAGCTTAAATCACCAGGGTCAGCCCCAGCATTTT. Translating it yields CASSLNHQGQPQHF.

This clonotype occurred many times. V gene TRBV6-1 combines with J gene TRBJ2-1; no clear D gene. This CDR3 comprises 13 residues. V was clipped by 7 bases and J by 9 bases, with 16 bases between them. Per germline, CDR1 MNHNS and CDR2 SASEGT. CDR3 DNA: TGTGCCAGCAATCGCAGGAGCCCCCCTGAGCAGTTCTTC. This gives the protein CASNRRSPPEQFF.

CDR3: CAISGQATSYEQYF. The CDR3 coding sequence is TGTGCCATCAGTGGACAGGCGACCTCCTACGAGCAGTACTTC. This rearrangement joins TRBV10-3 to TRBJ2-7; perhaps TRBD1 as D (6 bases). Germline V lookup: CDR1 ENHRY, CDR2 SYGVKD. The length of the CDR3 is 14 residues. The V end lost 4 bases, the J end lost 0 bases, and 10 bases lay between the germline ends.

This clonotype was picked up a small number of times. V is TRBV7-2 and J is TRBJ1-4; D is possibly TRBD1 (6 bases). CDR3 length equals 14 residues. Germline CDR1 reads SGHTA; CDR2 reads FQGNSA. Deletions cut 4 bases from V and 4 bases from J, with 10 bases between. CDR3 loop: CASSSGQINEKLFF. The CDR3 bases are TGTGCCAGCAGCTCTGGACAGATTAATGAAAAACTGTTTTTT.

In its sample, this clonotype was seen a few times. This chain uses TRBV15 with TRBJ2-3; perhaps D is TRBD1 or TRBD2 (6 bases each). The CDR3 extends over 15 amino acids. V dropped 6 bases and J dropped 6 bases, with 19 bases sitting between them. Germline lookup yields CDR1 LNHNV and CDR2 YYDKDF (reference sequence). Here the CDR3 DNA reads TGTGCCACCAGAACAGGGCGGGGAGATTCGGATACGCAGTATTTT. This sequence encodes CATRTGRGDSDTQYF.

This chain links TRBV20-1 with TRBJ2-7; the match to TRBD1 covers 12 bases. The germline V gene encodes CDR1 DFQATT and CDR2 SNEGSKA (reference sequence). The CDR3 length is 14 residues. V gave up 6 bases and J gave up 6 bases; unmatched junction bases: 9. CDR3: CSASRGTGGAEQYF. The CDR3 DNA is TGCAGTGCCTCGAGGGGGACAGGGGGCGCCGAGCAGTACTTC.

This clonotype was seen a few times. An end of the junction does not agree with germline; a read error may underlie this. This rearrangement joins TRBV6-5 to TRBJ1-6; 8 bases are a match to TRBD1. CDR1 MNHEY and CDR2 SVGAGI come from the germline V gene. There are 15 residues in the CDR3. CDR3 coding DNA: TGTGCCAGCAGTCACTCGAAACAGGGGGGTTCACCCCTCCACTTT. This sequence encodes CASSHSKQGGSPLHF.